What follows describes a single T cell receptor beta chain. Trimming at V came to 2 bases and at J to 5 bases, leaving 11 bases not matched to a gene. This CDR3 region has 16 residues. Germline assignment: CDR1 LGHDT and CDR2 YNNKEL (reference sequence). These data belong to a study of human T cells and chemical hapten exposure. TCRdb re-derived calls from the RACE reads in MiXCR, one entry per CDR3 protein. The sample lists tens of thousands of distinct CDR3 sequences, 10% occurring once. Time point given: patch test 2, 6 weeks after DPC sensitization. Treatment defined: therapeutic diphenylcyclopropenone sensitization with weekly scalp DPC.

The rearrangement joins TRBV3-1 to TRBJ2-5; 7 nucleotides line up with TRBD1. Sequenced here: whole blood, sampled in connection with sensitization to the hapten diphenylcyclopropenone (DPC). The source is a woman in her fifties or sixties with alopecia areata. Some clones in this sample may be carry-over from other donors' samples. The CDR3 here is CASSQLLTGTGETQYF. Here the CDR3 DNA reads TGTGCCAGCAGCCAACTTCTGACAGGGACCGGGGAGACCCAGTACTTC.